Listed below are T cell receptor beta chains from one sample, sequenced in a study of T-cell memory formation after mild COVID-19. TCRdb passed the 5' RACE reads through MiXCR, listing each CDR3 protein once. The sample lists roughly 250,000 distinct CDR3 sequences, about a sixth occurring once. Sequenced input: PBMCs or a T cell subset sorted from them (not recorded which). The receptors originated from a man younger than 35 who had mild COVID-19 (a few samples of this study predate the infection). Cell type and time point are not known. Each CDR3 is given with its conserved first and last residue. A clone size is listed for some rows: how often the clone was seen (once, few, many), or a class if it is expanded.

TRBV5-1	TRBJ2-2	medium-sized	CASRRTGTNTGELFF
TRBV5-1	TRBJ2-5	.	CASSSPAPSLAGGRETQYF
TRBV20-1	TRBJ1-5	few	CSALEQGNQPQHF
TRBV6-2/TRBV6-3	TRBJ1-1	few	CASTSQDRAAFF
TRBV7-3	TRBJ2-3	many	CASSIDGRGPDTQYF
TRBV18	TRBJ1-1	.	CASSPWGINTEAFF
TRBV29-1	TRBJ1-5	.	CSVVQQGGRNQPRHF
TRBV3-1	TRBJ2-3	.	CASSLRGPGLAGGRDTQYF
TRBV10-3	TRBJ2-2	.	CAISDRGANTGELFF
TRBV6-5	TRBJ1-1	.	CASSYSIGTSEAFF
TRBV12-3/TRBV12-4	TRBJ1-6	.	CASSQQDRSPLHF
TRBV5-5	TRBJ1-1	few	CASSVQVNTEAFF
TRBV18	TRBJ1-1	many	CASSPRTQGHTEAFF
TRBV7-2	TRBJ2-3	few	CASSLSGLAADTQYF
TRBV12-3/TRBV12-4	TRBJ2-1	.	CASSSLAGSSYNEQFF
TRBV4-1	TRBJ1-2	few	CASSRRGNGYTF
TRBV12-3/TRBV12-4	TRBJ1-1	.	CASSFGQLMNTEAFF
TRBV6-2/TRBV6-3	TRBJ1-2	.	CASSPSQGRYTF
TRBV7-2	TRBJ1-2	many	CASSFFGGNGYTF
TRBV7-7	TRBJ2-7	.	CASSQSRSYEQYF
TRBV7-2	TRBJ1-1	.	CASSPRDASEAFF
TRBV6-5	TRBJ2-2	few	CASSSWGTGYTGELFF
TRBV4-1	TRBJ1-2	few	CASSQDRGSGYGYTF
TRBV5-1	TRBJ2-5	.	CASSDPRRGLEETQYF
TRBV15	TRBJ1-3	.	CATSRDIGFIGNTIYF
TRBV7-6	TRBJ1-4	few	CASSRDHNEKLFF
TRBV7-2	TRBJ2-2	few	CASSLFSGGVGELFF
TRBV20-1	TRBJ1-1	few	CSADPMNTEAFF
TRBV7-2	TRBJ1-1	few	CASSSGFMYTEAFF
TRBV7-6	TRBJ2-7	.	CASSLVPSGTAYEQYF